The present TCR beta chain was sequenced within a study of cytomegalovirus exposure and HLA in healthy donors. The PCR made use of 60 Vbeta and 13 Jbeta primers. Some clones are missing from TCRdb's copy, which holds only in-frame ones; the method was immunoSEQ multiplex PCR. Altogether over 70,000 clones are present, around four fifths being singletons, with the ten largest covering roughly 2.5%. This CDR3 is 12 amino acids long. Germline CDR1 MNHEY, CDR2 SMNVEV (reference sequence). The ends were cut back, 7 bases at V and 4 bases at J, with 10 bases in the middle. Sequencing used PBMCs. This TCR derives from a male donor in good health and CMV-seropositive. This chain uses TRBV27 with TRBJ1-1, with TRBD1 as a possible D gene (5 bases). This chain's CDR3 is CASKKGSTEAFF. The CDR3 nucleotides read TGTGCCAGCAAAAAGGGGTCCACTGAAGCTTTCTTT.